This TCR beta chain originates from a study of blood T cell repertoires in COVID-19. Study context: COVID-19 samples from acute and convalescent phases originated in the United States, Italy and Spain. From T cells, B-cell-depleted T cells, or PBMCs came the material, which was cDNA or gDNA.

Source study methods: Estimation of nucleated cell counts was performed using reference gene primer amplification. TCRdb's copy holds only in-frame clones and misses some; the assay was immunoSEQ multiplex PCR. V, J and clone size reflect that table, while D and trimming were determined from the DNA. The table records about 70,000 clones, approximately 86% of them present only once. The germline V gene encodes CDR1 KGHSH and CDR2 LQKENI. Deletions cut 2 bases from V and 0 bases from J, with 11 bases between. This CDR3 has 16 amino acids. This clonotype originated in a human donor in a cohort sampled during active COVID-19. The sequencing input was peripheral blood. The gene calls are TRBV18 and TRBJ1-3, with D possibly being TRBD1 (6 bases). CDR3 DNA: TGTGCCAGCTCACCAGGGCAGACAGGCTCTGGAAACACCATATATTTT. Its protein product is CASSPGQTGSGNTIYF.